Listed below are T cell receptor beta chains from one sample, sequenced in a study of T cell responses to AZD1222 COVID-19 vaccine. Generated by immunoSEQ multiplex PCR, the TCRdb table keeps only in-frame clones and is missing some. The data contain about 140,000 clones, less than 95% of them singletons. The sequences come from peripheral blood, collected on day 0 of AZD1222 vaccination. These receptors all come from an adult in good health. CDR3s include the opening cysteine and the closing phenylalanine or tryptophan.

cdr3_aa | cdr3_length | v_call
CSASSGQGRVTGELFF | 16 | TRBV20-1
CASGTGGYEQYF | 12 | TRBV11-2
CAGRAGSGNTIYF | 13 | TRBV28
CASSPGKLFF | 10 | TRBV6-5
CASSSPGQGPILAQHF | 16 | TRBV28
CASSWTPAGVGNEQFF | 16 | TRBV5-1
CASSRLEGFNTEAFF | 15 | TRBV11-2
CASSQGGAGAPYEQYF | 16 | TRBV4-2
CASSFGSLRRNTIYF | 15 | TRBV11-3
CASSVDGQPYQPQHF | 15 | TRBV9
CASSPITDSNQPQHF | 15 | TRBV6-5
CASSTGSGRAGDEQYF | 16 | TRBV9
CASSSLRATNEKLFF | 15 | TRBV7-2
CASSKRERGNTIYF | 14 | TRBV19
CASSSATSQETQYF | 14 | TRBV7-9
CASSGQRNFYGYTF | 14 | TRBV2
CASSSQSIEGYTF | 13 | TRBV19
CASSSVVTGAEGTQYF | 16 | TRBV5-4
CASSPEWSNEQFF | 13 | TRBV7-6
CASSYGAPLGGYGYTF | 16 | TRBV6-6
CASSGAYGYTF | 11 | TRBV2
CASSKDRAGYTF | 12 | TRBV5-1
CASSLDWGTGELFF | 14 | TRBV7-3
CASSLGTWRELFF | 13 | TRBV5-8
CAISSLAGLTDEQFF | 15 | TRBV10-3
CASSRDTRNYGYTF | 14 | TRBV5-1
CASRKGLNTEAFF | 13 | TRBV6-5
CARSLEDNTGELFF | 14 | TRBV5-3
CASSLFRVNYGYTF | 14 | TRBV28
CASSLNFNQPQHF | 13 | TRBV4-1
CSAGGYTF | 8 | TRBV20-1
CASSFRALTKNEQFF | 15 | TRBV6-2/TRBV6-3
CASSPNRQRNTDTQYF | 16 | TRBV7-2
CASSQVGLAGGLLYF | 15 | TRBV4-2
CASSLGPRGEGSYGYTF | 17 | TRBV13
CASSSNRESPLHF | 13 | TRBV6-5
CASGAGGYTDTQYF | 14 | TRBV4-3
CASNHTGGTGTTGANVLTF | 19 | TRBV23-1
CATSDYTGSGANVLTF | 16 | TRBV24-1
CASSVGLGRAEQYF | 14 | TRBV5-6
CASSLLTMRMTSTDTQYF | 18 | TRBV28
CASSPRRSGGYTF | 13 | TRBV11-3
CASSVVSAAQETQYF | 15 | TRBV9
CATRDRGDLGGYTF | 14 | TRBV24-1
CASSGARGTGNEQFF | 15 | TRBV2
CASSSLNRVGNQPQHF | 16 | TRBV5-6
CASSHGPTYGYTF | 13 | TRBV14
CASSLERLAGGDEQFF | 16 | TRBV5-4
CASSGGSGYTDTQYF | 15 | TRBV9
CASSHHTRDTSYEQYF | 16 | TRBV3-1/TRBV3-2
CASKTSGTADTQYF | 14 | TRBV5-1
CASSVDAGSGYTF | 13 | TRBV9
CASSFPTGGPGETQYF | 16 | TRBV5-4
CASMRSDTQYF | 11 | TRBV7-9
CSASADKPLVGEQYF | 15 | TRBV20-1
CASSEGARLAVTRGFF | 16 | TRBV6-1